The 26 T cell receptor beta chains in this list originate from one sample, sequenced in a study of technical replicates of blood from a handful of donors (dated by TCRdb to about 2017). Receptors were amplified or captured by the immunoSEQ multiplex PCR assay. TCRdb carries this immuneACCESS record with in-frame sequences only. Its versions omit some clonotypes, under half of them owing to an unresolved V gene in the studies checked, with the rest unexplained. This sample has fewer than 15,000 clones in its table, and 80% of those were observed once. Of the sample, approximately 11% is held by the ten largest clones. Material: PBMCs. These receptors were obtained from a human donor in good health.

Here the CDR3 reads CASSLDRATEAFF. CDR3 DNA: TGTGCCAGCAGTTTAGACAGGGCAACTGAAGCTTTCTTT. The chain recombines TRBV6-5 with TRBJ1-1; 7 nucleotides align to TRBD1. This CDR3 has 13 amino acids. V gave up 4 bases and J gave up 5 bases; unmatched junction bases: 4. Germline-derived CDR1 and CDR2 are MNHEY and SVGAGI.

The V call is TRBV28, the J call TRBJ1-5; TRBD1 might be the D (5 bases). V was shortened by 1 base and J by 5 bases, with 15 bases between the two germline ends. The germline CDR1 and CDR2 sequences are MDHEN and SYDVKM. This CDR3 spans 16 amino acids. CDR3 loop: CASSLSGGVLYQPQHF. The DNA of the CDR3 is TGTGCCAGCAGTTTATCCGGGGGGGTCTTATATCAGCCCCAGCATTTT.

The chain links TRBV7-3 to TRBJ2-1, with 10 positions matching TRBD2. The CDR3 loop spans 15 amino acids. Germline trimming cut 4 bases from V and 6 bases from J; bases unmatched to any gene: 6. The germline V gene encodes CDR1 SGHTA and CDR2 FQGTGA. As DNA, the CDR3 is TGTGCCAGCAGCTCCCTGGCTAGCGGGAGCAATGAGCAGTTCTTC. Its translation is CASSSLASGSNEQFF.

This clone was observed once. The chain uses TRBV6-1 and TRBJ2-7; maybe TRBD1 (6 bases). Deletions cut 8 bases from V and 2 bases from J, with 13 bases between. The CDR3 sequence is 13 residues long. Germline assignment: CDR1 MNHNS and CDR2 SASEGT. As DNA, the CDR3 is TGTGCCAGCGCTTCCTACAGGGCCTACGAGCAGTACTTC. It yields the protein CASASYRAYEQYF.

The chain links TRBV18 to TRBJ2-3; 13 bases map to TRBD2. The CDR3 is 16 residues long. V shed 3 bases, J shed 6 bases, and the junction held 6 bases outside the gene matches. CDR1 is KGHSH and CDR2 is LQKENI in the germline V gene. DNA for the CDR3: TGTGCCAGCTCACCCAGGACTAGCGGGAGAGGTGATACGCAGTATTTT. Translation gives CASSPRTSGRGDTQYF. The variable domain in full, with the rest retrieved from reference TRBV18 and TRBJ2-3, is NAGVMQNPRHLVRRRGQEARLRCSPMKGHSHVYWYRQLPEEGLKFMVYLQKENIIDESGMPKERFSAEFPKEGPSILRIQQVVRGDSAAYFCASSPRTSGRGDTQYFGPGTRLTVL.

In its sample, this clone was seen once. V gene TRBV13 combines with J gene TRBJ1-2; possibly TRBD1 for D (6 bases). The CDR3 is 14 residues long. Between the trimmed V and J ends, which lost 3 bases and 0 bases, there was a span of 8 bases. The germline gives CDR1 PRHDT, CDR2 FYEKMQ (reference sequence). The chain's CDR3 is CASSLTGTNYGYTF. The CDR3 nucleotides are TGTGCCAGCAGCTTGACAGGCACTAACTATGGCTACACCTTC.

The J gene is TRBJ1-6, the V gene TRBV30; D might be TRBD1 (5 bases). The CDR3 is 13 residues long. The germline V gene encodes CDR1 GTSNPN and CDR2 SVGIG (reference sequence). V lost 2 bases and J 11 bases, leaving 13 bases between the germline ends. The CDR3 sequence: CAWSPGNNPPLHF. The CDR3 nucleotides read TGTGCCTGGAGTCCAGGGAACAATCCACCCCTCCACTTT.

V is TRBV6-4 and J is TRBJ2-2; maybe TRBD2 (7 bases). Trimming shortened V by 4 bases and J by 4 bases, and 13 bases separated the two germline ends. In germline, CDR1 is MRHNA, CDR2 SNTAGT. The CDR3 loop spans 15 amino acids. The CDR3 coding sequence is TGTGCCAGCAGTGGAGAGGGAGGGGGCACCGGGGAGCTGTTTTTT. Translating it yields CASSGEGGGTGELFF.

The chain links TRBV19 to TRBJ2-1; 9 bases match TRBD2. The germline gives CDR1 LNHDA, CDR2 SQIVND (reference sequence). This CDR3 is 15 amino acids long. V was pared by 3 bases and J by 2 bases, with 2 bases of the junction left unmatched. The CDR3 DNA reads as TGTGCCAGTAGTATGCTAGCGGGAACCTACAATGAGCAGTTCTTC. Its translation: CASSMLAGTYNEQFF.

This CDR3 is CASSEIIPVETQYF. The DNA for the CDR3 is TGTGCCAGCAGTGAAATAATCCCGGTAGAGACCCAGTACTTC. The V call is TRBV6-1, the J call TRBJ2-5; D ambiguous. The length of the CDR3 is 14 residues. Per the germline V gene, CDR1 is MNHNS and CDR2 is SASEGT. The ends were cut back, 2 bases at V and 4 bases at J, with 11 bases in the middle.

The J gene is TRBJ2-1, the V gene TRBV4-1, with 11 nucleotides matching TRBD2. The V gene end was trimmed by 2 bases and the J gene end by 3 bases; junction bases not matched to a gene: 3. Germline CDR1 MGHRA, CDR2 YSYEKL. This CDR3 comprises 16 residues. The CDR3 here is CASSQTGLAVYNEQFF. The CDR3 coding sequence is TGCGCCAGCAGCCAAACGGGACTAGCGGTCTACAATGAGCAGTTCTTC.

This clone was recorded once. The chain joins TRBV5-1 to TRBJ2-5, with D possibly TRBD2 on 6 matching bases. Trimming pared 4 bases from V and 0 bases from J, leaving 13 bases between. The V gene's germline CDR1 is SGHRS and CDR2 YFSETQ. This CDR3 spans 15 amino acids. The CDR3 sequence: CASSGGTPHQETQYF. The CDR3 DNA reads as TGCGCCAGCAGCGGGGGGACTCCCCACCAAGAGACCCAGTACTTC. The variable domain in full, with the rest retrieved from reference TRBV5-1 and TRBJ2-5, is KAGVTQTPRYLIKTRGQQVTLSCSPISGHRSVSWYQQTPGQGLQFLFEYFSETQRNKGNFPGRFSGRQFSNSRSEMNVSTLELGDSALYLCASSGGTPHQETQYFGPGTRLLVL.

This clone showed up just once. The V call is TRBV7-7, the J call TRBJ2-3; 8 bases match TRBD1. J gave up 0 bases and V 2 bases, and 1 base lay outside the gene matches. The CDR3 covers 15 residues. CDR1 is SSHAT, CDR2 FNYEAQ, per germline (reference sequence). The CDR3 loop reads CASSLQGASTDTQYF. In DNA, the CDR3 is TGTGCCAGCAGCTTACAGGGGGCAAGCACAGATACGCAGTATTTT. Combining the CDR3 with reference TRBV7-7 and TRBJ2-3 gives the whole variable domain GAGVSQSPRYKVTKRGQDVTLRCDPISSHATLYWYQQALGQGPEFLTYFNYEAQPDKSGLPSDRFSAERPEGSISTLTIQRTEQRDSAMYRCASSLQGASTDTQYFGPGTRLTVL.

This CDR3 reads CSVEGGKGSTDTQYF. The CDR3 nucleotides read TGCAGCGTTGAGGGAGGGAAGGGAAGCACAGATACGCAGTATTTT. This sequence joins TRBV29-1 and TRBJ2-3; 7 nucleotides agree with TRBD2. V gave up 3 bases and J gave up 0 bases; unmatched junction bases: 6. The CDR3 has 15 residues. CDR1 is SQVTM, CDR2 ANQGSEA, per germline.

The chain carries TRBV5-6 and TRBJ2-3; D unclear. Trimming left V 6 bases short and J 9 bases short, with 11 bases between. CDR1 is SGHDT, CDR2 YYEEEE, per germline. This CDR3 region has 11 residues. In DNA form, the CDR3 reads TGTGCCAGCACATCCGGTCTCACGCAGTATTTT. Its protein is CASTSGLTQYF.

This sequence joins TRBV18 and TRBJ2-7; TRBD1 matches 11 bases. Germline loops: CDR1 KGHSH, CDR2 LQKENI. This CDR3 is 16 amino acids long. J lost 6 bases, V lost 2 bases, and 9 bases had no gene match. The DNA of the CDR3 is TGTGCCAGCTCACCAACCTCCGGGACAGGGGGGTCCGAGCAGTACTTC. Protein sequence: CASSPTSGTGGSEQYF.

The chain recombines TRBV11-2 with TRBJ2-3; D is undetermined. The CDR3 is 15 residues long. Trimming removed 3 bases at V and 2 bases at J, with 12 bases between. Germline-derived CDR1 and CDR2 are SGHAT and FQNNGV. CDR3 sequence: CASSFLSAHTDTQYF. The CDR3 bases are TGTGCCAGCAGCTTCCTCAGCGCCCACACAGATACGCAGTATTTT.

This sequence joins TRBV7-8 and TRBJ2-1; TRBD2 matches at 8 bases. Germline trimming cut 3 bases from V and 6 bases from J; bases unmatched to any gene: 4. CDR3 length: 14 amino acids. CDR1 and CDR2 (germline): SGHVS, FQNEAQ. The CDR3 DNA is TGTGCCAGCAGCTTTGTCGGGGGGGGCAATGAGCAGTTCTTC. Its protein is CASSFVGGGNEQFF.

The chain combines TRBV30 with TRBJ2-1, with D possibly matching TRBD2 (5 bases). The CDR3 totals 12 residues. V lost 8 bases, J lost 3 bases, and 11 bases lay in between. The germline V gene encodes CDR1 GTSNPN and CDR2 SVGIG (reference sequence). CDR3 DNA sequence: TGTGCCGCAGTCAGCGGCTACAATGAGCAGTTCTTC. It is translated as CAAVSGYNEQFF.

The table lists this clone with a few counts. This chain links TRBV27 with TRBJ2-1; TRBD2 matches 9 bases. V shed 7 bases, J shed 2 bases, and the junction held 6 bases outside the gene matches. The CDR3 runs 15 residues. Germline V gene data show CDR1 as MNHEY and CDR2 as SMNVEV (reference sequence). CDR3 loop: CASTRAGGTYNEQFF. CDR3 in DNA: TGTGCCAGCACCCGAGCGGGAGGAACCTACAATGAGCAGTTCTTC.

J is TRBJ1-1 and V is TRBV6-5; tentatively, D is TRBD1 (6 bases). This CDR3 contains 14 residues. From germline, CDR1 is MNHEY and CDR2 SVGAGI. V was clipped by 6 bases and J by 5 bases, with 16 bases between them. DNA of the CDR3: TGTGCCAGCAGCCTGGGGGGGGCGAGGACTGAAGCTTTCTTT. It yields the protein CASSLGGARTEAFF.

This clone was found once. V gene TRBV29-1 combines with J gene TRBJ2-7, with 8 bases aligning to TRBD1. Trimming at V came to 3 bases and at J to 10 bases, leaving 14 bases not matched to a gene. Germline CDR1 and CDR2: SQVTM and ANQGSEA. The CDR3 loop spans 14 amino acids. CDR3 in amino acids: CSVETHGQGGQQYF. CDR3 nucleotides: TGCAGCGTTGAGACCCACGGACAGGGTGGGCAACAGTACTTC.

The J gene is TRBJ1-1, the V gene TRBV7-2, with D possibly matching TRBD1 (5 bases). The germline CDR1 and CDR2 sequences are SGHTA and FQGNSA. The CDR3 extends over 14 amino acids. The V gene lost 2 bases and the J gene lost 5 bases, with 12 bases spanning the gap. Here the CDR3 DNA reads TGTGCCAGCAGCTTACTCGTTCAGGGAACTGAAGCTTTCTTT. Protein product: CASSLLVQGTEAFF.

The chain couples TRBV27 to TRBJ2-1; 12 bases map to TRBD2. Per germline, CDR1 MNHEY and CDR2 SMNVEV (reference sequence). V trimming: 3 bases; J trimming: 3 bases; junction bases outside the gene matches: 9. This CDR3 has 18 amino acids. CDR3 residues: CASSFGTGLAGRYNEQFF. CDR3 in DNA: TGTGCCAGCAGTTTTGGGACGGGACTAGCGGGTCGCTACAATGAGCAGTTCTTC.

The gene calls are TRBV7-8 and TRBJ2-1, with D perhaps matching TRBD2 (6 bases). V lost 4 bases and J lost 3, with 7 bases in between. Germline V gives CDR1 SGHVS, CDR2 FQNEAQ. The CDR3 covers 13 residues. This chain's CDR3 is CASSSGLYNEQFF. The CDR3 DNA reads TGTGCCAGCAGCTCGGGACTCTACAATGAGCAGTTCTTC.

The chain couples TRBV18 to TRBJ1-1; 7 bases match TRBD1. V was clipped by 4 bases and J by 0 bases; unmatched bases: 11. The CDR3 spans 17 residues. Germline lookup yields CDR1 KGHSH and CDR2 LQKENI. The CDR3 nucleotides are TGTGCCAGCTCACATAACCGGGACAGAATATTGAACACTGAAGCTTTCTTT. Its protein is CASSHNRDRILNTEAFF. Using reference TRBV18 and TRBJ1-1 for the parts outside the CDR3, the full variable domain is NAGVMQNPRHLVRRRGQEARLRCSPMKGHSHVYWYRQLPEEGLKFMVYLQKENIIDESGMPKERFSAEFPKEGPSILRIQQVVRGDSAAYFCASSHNRDRILNTEAFFGQGTRLTVV.